This T cell receptor beta chain is drawn from a study of early T cells in non-severe SARS-CoV-2 infection. Study summary: Sequencing was performed on bulk RNA from unsorted whole blood, leaving chains unpaired. Notes on the study in general: Matching results from VDJdb favored anti-spike CD8 responses, leaving private and CD4 specificities undetected.

Germline assignment: CDR1 MGHRA and CDR2 YSYEKL. This CDR3 contains 15 residues. V lost 0 bases to trimming and J lost 6 bases, with 12 bases between them. This clonotype has only a few counts. The antigen remains unidentified. Unique molecular identifiers were attached to individual cDNA molecules. TCRdb re-derived calls from the 5' RACE reads in MiXCR, one entry per CDR3 protein. The repertoire holds 85,000 to 95,000 distinct CDR3 sequences, with roughly 14% as singletons. The sequence came from an adult who was a healthcare worker with PCR-confirmed SARS-CoV-2 infection or an uninfected control (not recorded which). The source material was whole blood. The genes are TRBV4-1 and TRBJ1-5; tentatively, D is TRBD1 (5 bases). CDR3 sequence (DNA): TGCGCCAGCAGCCAAGACAGAGGGGCGGGTCAGCCCCAGCATTTT. As protein: CASSQDRGAGQPQHF.